A single sample gave rise to the 20 T cell receptor beta chains below, sequenced in a study of T-cell reconstitution after alpha-beta-depleted transplantation in children. The TCRbeta library was prepared with unique molecular identifiers. In TCRdb, the PCR reads were re-called with MiXCR into one record per CDR3 protein. The table records approximately 150,000 distinct CDR3 sequences, around 9% of them present only once. The sample here was PBMCs, mostly from graft donor cells, taken 180 days after TCRalphabeta/CD19-depleted stem cell transplant. These receptors were obtained from a female patient younger than 10 who had a stem cell transplant for congenital amegakaryocytic thrombocytopenia, so the T cells may come from the graft donor.

This clonotype has a count of ten or more. V gene TRBV5-1 combines with J gene TRBJ1-1; tentatively, D is TRBD1 (5 bases). The V gene's germline CDR1 is SGHRS and CDR2 YFSETQ. V lost 3 bases, J lost 5 bases, and 8 bases lay in between. This CDR3 has 12 residues. The CDR3 is CASSSQGTEAFF. The CDR3 DNA sequence: TGCGCCAGCAGCTCGCAGGGAACTGAAGCTTTCTTT.

This clonotype came up many times. CDR3 sequence reads: CASSEDSSYNEQFF. The CDR3 nucleotides read TGTGCCAGCAGCGAGGACAGTTCCTACAATGAGCAGTTCTTC. The chain carries TRBV9 and TRBJ2-1; a possible D gene is TRBD1 (6 bases). This CDR3 contains 14 residues. Per the germline V gene, CDR1 is SGDLS and CDR2 is YYNGEE. V was cut by 3 bases and J by 1 base, with 8 bases left in between.

This clonotype appeared many times. The chain employs TRBV28 and TRBJ2-7; weak D call: TRBD1 (6 bases). V lost 8 bases and J lost 4, with 15 bases in between. Per the germline V gene, CDR1 is MDHEN and CDR2 is SYDVKM. The CDR3 spans 13 residues. The CDR3 bases are TGTGCCAGCGCTATAGGGGGACCTTACGAGCAGTACTTC. This gives the protein CASAIGGPYEQYF.

This clonotype was counted a few times. The V and J genes are TRBV7-9 and TRBJ2-2; possibly TRBD2 for D (5 bases). The V end was cut by 5 bases, the J end by 7 bases, with 17 bases between. The CDR3 runs 15 residues. Germline V lookup: CDR1 SEHNR, CDR2 FQNEAQ (reference sequence). The CDR3 DNA sequence: TGTGCCAGCAGCCGGACGGGGTTCAAGTTCGGGGAGCTGTTTTTT. It specifies CASSRTGFKFGELFF.

The V call is TRBV3-1, the J call TRBJ2-4, with 11 bases fitting TRBD2. Trimming removed 1 base from V and 9 bases from J; junction bases left unmatched: 5. Germline lookup yields CDR1 LGHDT and CDR2 YNNKEL (reference sequence). The CDR3 has 15 residues. This CDR3 is CASSQASLAGGIQYF. CDR3 coding DNA: TGTGCCAGCAGCCAAGCCTCGCTAGCGGGAGGCATTCAGTACTTC.

The J gene is TRBJ1-5, the V gene TRBV19, with D uncertain. Germline V gives CDR1 LNHDA, CDR2 SQIVND (reference sequence). Trimming cost V 7 bases and J 0 bases, with 7 bases left between them. The CDR3 extends over 13 amino acids. This CDR3 reads CASTRYSNQPQHF. The CDR3 DNA sequence: TGTGCCAGTACCCGTTATAGCAATCAGCCCCAGCATTTT.

There are a few counts of this clonotype. CDR3 nucleotide sequence: TGTGCCAGCAGTTACGGACAGGGGATAGGGTACGAGCAGTACTTC. Residues: CASSYGQGIGYEQYF. The V call is TRBV6-5, the J call TRBJ2-7, with TRBD1 matching over 9 bases. Germline V gives CDR1 MNHEY, CDR2 SVGAGI. Trimming took 2 bases from V and 4 from J; bases not matched to a gene: 6. CDR3 length: 15 amino acids.

The chain couples TRBV20-1 to TRBJ1-2; TRBD1 is a possible D gene (5 bases). This CDR3 is built from 13 residues. Per the germline V gene, CDR1 is DFQATT and CDR2 is SNEGSKA (reference sequence). V dropped 1 base and J dropped 6 bases, with 12 bases sitting between them. The CDR3 spells CSARVQGRNGYTF. The CDR3 nucleotides are TGCAGTGCTAGAGTTCAGGGACGGAATGGCTACACCTTC.

CDR3 sequence: CASRLGFNEQFF. As DNA, the CDR3 is TGTGCCAGCAGACTAGGTTTCAATGAGCAGTTCTTC. The chain is built from TRBV6-5 and TRBJ2-1, with D perhaps matching TRBD2 (5 bases). The CDR3 runs 12 residues. Germline V gene data show CDR1 as MNHEY and CDR2 as SVGAGI. V was pared by 6 bases and J by 6 bases, with 9 bases between.

This clonotype has a handful of counts. The J gene is TRBJ2-3, the V gene TRBV20-1; D is undetermined. The V end lost 3 bases, the J end lost 5 bases, and 18 bases lay between the germline ends. Germline CDR1 and CDR2: DFQATT and SNEGSKA (reference sequence). The CDR3 contains 15 residues. The CDR3 sequence is CSARAMRSGLDTQYF. CDR3 in DNA: TGCAGTGCTAGGGCCATGCGCTCCGGATTAGATACGCAGTATTTT.

The sample holds many counts of this clonotype. The V gene is TRBV20-1, the J gene TRBJ2-7, with 8 bases aligning to TRBD1. The J segment lost 1 base and the V segment lost 7 bases, leaving 6 bases of the junction unmatched. This CDR3 comprises 13 residues. Per germline, CDR1 DFQATT and CDR2 SNEGSKA (reference sequence). CDR3 DNA: TGCAGTGGGGAGGACAGGGTTTCCTACGAGCAGTACTTC. Its translation is CSGEDRVSYEQYF.

This clonotype was seen many times. The junction departs from the called germline gene at one end, perhaps through a read error. The chain uses TRBV20-1 and TRBJ1-4, with D unclear. The CDR3 loop spans 14 amino acids. Germline V CDR1 and CDR2: DFQATT, SNEGSKA (reference sequence). The CDR3 region has the DNA TGCAGTGCTAGGCTCCCGGGTGAATCCTCGCCAGTCTCTTTT. Amino acid sequence: CSARLPGESSPVSF.

V is TRBV7-6 and J is TRBJ2-5; 8 bases map to TRBD2. The CDR3 extends over 14 amino acids. The ends lost 8 bases at V and 3 bases at J; junction bases unmatched: 8. Germline assignment: CDR1 SGHVS and CDR2 FNYEAQ. The CDR3 bases are TGTGCCAGCCGCCACTTTAGCGGGGAAGAGACCCAGTACTTC. It translates to CASRHFSGEETQYF.

This clonotype was recorded at least ten times. The rearrangement uses TRBV12-3 or TRBV12-4 and TRBJ2-2; D may match TRBD1 or TRBD2 (6 bases each). CDR3 size: 13 residues. V was pared by 6 bases and J by 4 bases, with 9 bases between. CDR3 DNA sequence: TGTGCCAGCAGGGGGGGCATCACCGGGGAGCTGTTTTTT. Translating it yields CASRGGITGELFF.

The chain recombines TRBV19 with TRBJ2-5; 8 bases fit TRBD1. Germline loops: CDR1 LNHDA, CDR2 SQIVND (reference sequence). V lost 4 bases to trimming and J lost 0 bases; unmatched junction nucleotides: 4. The CDR3 length is 15 residues. The CDR3 spells CASSTGTGYQETQYF. CDR3 bases: TGTGCCAGTAGTACGGGGACAGGCTACCAAGAGACCCAGTACTTC. The full variable domain, with the rest looked up from reference TRBV19 and TRBJ2-5, is DGGITQSPKYLFRKEGQNVTLSCEQNLNHDAMYWYRQDPGQGLRLIYYSQIVNDFQKGDIAEGYSVSREKKESFPLTVTSAQKNPTAFYLCASSTGTGYQETQYFGPGTRLLVL.

In nucleotides, the CDR3 is TGTGCCAGCGGACTTACAGGGGCTGGGGAGACCGGGGAGCTGTTTTTT. Its translation is CASGLTGAGETGELFF. This chain joins TRBV28 and TRBJ2-2, with 7 bases lining up with TRBD1. V was pared by 8 bases and J by 5 bases, with 14 bases of the junction left unmatched. Germline assignment: CDR1 MDHEN and CDR2 SYDVKM. The CDR3 contains 16 residues. Supplemented by reference TRBV28 and TRBJ2-2, the full variable domain reads DVKVTQSSRYLVKRTGEKVFLECVQDMDHENMFWYRQDPGLGLRLIYFSYDVKMKEKGDIPEGYSVSREKKERFSLILESASTNQTSMYLCASGLTGAGETGELFFGEGSRLTVL.

This clonotype was recorded at least ten times. The rearrangement joins TRBV3-1 to TRBJ2-7; weak D call: TRBD2 (5 bases). CDR3 length: 14 amino acids. V lost 3 bases, J lost 7 bases, and 16 bases lay in between. The germline CDR1 and CDR2 sequences are LGHDT and YNNKEL (reference sequence). The CDR3 loop is CASSHHARGREQYF. Here the CDR3 DNA reads TGTGCCAGCAGCCATCATGCCCGGGGTCGGGAGCAGTACTTC.

This clonotype showed up many times. The CDR3 loop is CASKVPNTGELFF. CDR3 in DNA: TGCGCCAGCAAGGTACCGAACACCGGGGAGCTGTTTTTT. The chain joins TRBV5-1 to TRBJ2-2; D gene uncertain. Germline CDR1 and CDR2: SGHRS and YFSETQ. The CDR3 has 13 amino acids. Deletions cut 6 bases from V and 0 bases from J, with 6 bases between.

This clonotype was recorded at least ten times. This rearrangement joins TRBV19 to TRBJ2-1; 13 positions match TRBD2. V was clipped by 5 bases and J by 5 bases; unmatched bases: 3. Germline V gene lookup returns CDR1 LNHDA and CDR2 SQIVND (reference sequence). The CDR3 is 15 residues long. Here the CDR3 reads CASSWTSGSDNEQFF. CDR3 bases: TGTGCCAGTAGTTGGACTAGCGGGAGCGACAATGAGCAGTTCTTC.

The V gene is TRBV12-3 or TRBV12-4, the J gene TRBJ2-7; no firm D call. There are 16 residues in the CDR3. The V end lost 4 bases, the J end lost 3 bases, and 19 bases lay between the germline ends. Here the CDR3 DNA reads TGTGCCAGCAGTTCTACCTACGGGCTCCCTTACTACGAGCAGTACTTC. It translates to CASSSTYGLPYYEQYF.